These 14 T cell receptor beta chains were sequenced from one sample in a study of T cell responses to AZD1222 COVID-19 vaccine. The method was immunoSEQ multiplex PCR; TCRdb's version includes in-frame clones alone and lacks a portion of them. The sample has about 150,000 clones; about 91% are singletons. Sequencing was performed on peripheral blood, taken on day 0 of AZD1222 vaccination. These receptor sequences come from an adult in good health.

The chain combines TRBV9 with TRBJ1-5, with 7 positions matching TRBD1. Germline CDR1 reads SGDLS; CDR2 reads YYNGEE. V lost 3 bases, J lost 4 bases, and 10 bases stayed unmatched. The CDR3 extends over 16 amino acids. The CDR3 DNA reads TGTGCCAGCAGCGGAGGGGGCCAGGGCCAAAATCAGCCCCAGCATTTT. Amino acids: CASSGGGQGQNQPQHF.

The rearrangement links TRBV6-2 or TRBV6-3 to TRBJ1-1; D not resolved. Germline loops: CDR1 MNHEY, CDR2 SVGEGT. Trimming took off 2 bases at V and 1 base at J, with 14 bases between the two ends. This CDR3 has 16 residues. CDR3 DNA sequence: TGTGCCAGCAGTTACACAATAGACTGGAGGAACACTGAAGCTTTCTTT. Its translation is CASSYTIDWRNTEAFF.

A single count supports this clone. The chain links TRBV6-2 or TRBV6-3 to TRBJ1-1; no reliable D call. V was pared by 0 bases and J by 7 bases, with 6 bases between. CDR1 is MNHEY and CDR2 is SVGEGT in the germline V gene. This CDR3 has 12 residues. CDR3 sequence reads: CASSYSNREAFF. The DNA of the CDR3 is TGTGCCAGCAGTTACTCGAACCGTGAAGCTTTCTTT.

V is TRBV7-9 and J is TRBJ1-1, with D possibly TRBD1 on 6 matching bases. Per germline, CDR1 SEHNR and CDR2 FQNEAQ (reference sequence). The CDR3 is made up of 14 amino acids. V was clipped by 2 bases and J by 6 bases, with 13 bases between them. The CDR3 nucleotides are TGTGCCAGCAGCTTAATCCCCCACAGGGCTGAAGCTTTCTTT. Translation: CASSLIPHRAEAFF.

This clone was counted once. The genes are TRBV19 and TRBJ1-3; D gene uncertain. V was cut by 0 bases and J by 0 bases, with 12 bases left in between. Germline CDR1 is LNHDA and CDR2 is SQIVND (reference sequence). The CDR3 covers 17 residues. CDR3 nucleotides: TGTGCCAGTAGTATAGACGGCAGACTGAGCTCTGGAAACACCATATATTTT. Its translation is CASSIDGRLSSGNTIYF.

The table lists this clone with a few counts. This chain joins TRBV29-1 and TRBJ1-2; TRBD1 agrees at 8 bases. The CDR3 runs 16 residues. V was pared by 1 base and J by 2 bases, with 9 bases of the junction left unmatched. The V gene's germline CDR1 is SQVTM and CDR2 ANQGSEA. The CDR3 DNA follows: TGCAGCGTTGAAGGCCCCAGACAGGGGACGAACTATGGCTACACCTTC. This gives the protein CSVEGPRQGTNYGYTF.

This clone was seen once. CDR3 nucleotide sequence: TGTGCCAGCAGTCGCCAGGGCACTGGAAACACCATATATTTT. Translation: CASSRQGTGNTIYF. The chain recombines TRBV6-2 or TRBV6-3 with TRBJ1-3; maybe TRBD1 (5 bases). V gave up 5 bases and J gave up 2 bases, with 10 bases separating them. This CDR3 region has 14 residues. Germline-derived CDR1 and CDR2 are MNHEY and SVGEGT.

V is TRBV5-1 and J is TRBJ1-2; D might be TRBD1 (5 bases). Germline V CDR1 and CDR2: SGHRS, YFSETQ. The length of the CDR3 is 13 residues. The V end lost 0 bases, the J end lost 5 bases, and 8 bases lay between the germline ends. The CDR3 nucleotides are TGCGCCAGCAGCTTGGACAGGCAGTATGGCTACACCTTC. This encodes CASSLDRQYGYTF.

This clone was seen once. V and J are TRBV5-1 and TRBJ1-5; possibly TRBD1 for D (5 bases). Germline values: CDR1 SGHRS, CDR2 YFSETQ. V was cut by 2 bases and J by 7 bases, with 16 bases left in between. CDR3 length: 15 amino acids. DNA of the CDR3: TGCGCCAGCAGCTTTGGTGCGGGAGGGGACCAGCCCCAGCATTTT. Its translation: CASSFGAGGDQPQHF.

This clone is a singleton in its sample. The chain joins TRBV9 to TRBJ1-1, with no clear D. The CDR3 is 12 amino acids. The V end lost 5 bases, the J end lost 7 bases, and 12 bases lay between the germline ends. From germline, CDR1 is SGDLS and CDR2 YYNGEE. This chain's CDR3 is CASRDQDLEAFF. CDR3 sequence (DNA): TGTGCCAGCAGGGACCAGGATCTTGAAGCTTTCTTT.

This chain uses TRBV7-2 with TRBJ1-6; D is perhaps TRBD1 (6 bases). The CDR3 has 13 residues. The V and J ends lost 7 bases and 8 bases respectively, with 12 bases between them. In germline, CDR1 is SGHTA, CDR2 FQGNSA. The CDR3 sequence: CASTTHRDSPLHF. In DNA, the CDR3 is TGTGCCAGCACCACACACAGGGATTCACCCCTCCACTTT.

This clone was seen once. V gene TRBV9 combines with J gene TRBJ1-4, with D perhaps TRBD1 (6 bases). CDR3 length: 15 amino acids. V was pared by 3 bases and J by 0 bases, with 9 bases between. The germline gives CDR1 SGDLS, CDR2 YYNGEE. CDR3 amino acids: CASSAGVATNEKLFF. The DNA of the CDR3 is TGTGCCAGCAGCGCAGGGGTCGCAACTAATGAAAAACTGTTTTTT. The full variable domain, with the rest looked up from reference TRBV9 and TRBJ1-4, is DSGVTQTPKHLITATGQRVTLRCSPRSGDLSVYWYQQSLDQGLQFLIQYYNGEERAKGNILERFSAQQFPDLHSELNLSSLELGDSALYFCASSAGVATNEKLFFGSGTQLSVL.

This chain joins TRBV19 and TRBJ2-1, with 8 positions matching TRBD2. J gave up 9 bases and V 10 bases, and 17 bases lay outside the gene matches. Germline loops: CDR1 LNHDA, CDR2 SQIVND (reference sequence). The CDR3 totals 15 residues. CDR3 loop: CATLSGGTGIGEQFF. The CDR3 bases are TGTGCCACCCTGAGCGGGGGTACTGGAATAGGTGAGCAGTTCTTC.

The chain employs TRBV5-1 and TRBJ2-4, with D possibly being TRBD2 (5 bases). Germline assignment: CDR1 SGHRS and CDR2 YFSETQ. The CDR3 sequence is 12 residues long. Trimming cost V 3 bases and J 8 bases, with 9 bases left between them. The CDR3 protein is CASSSEGDIQYF. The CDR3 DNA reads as TGCGCCAGCAGCTCTGAGGGCGACATTCAGTACTTC.